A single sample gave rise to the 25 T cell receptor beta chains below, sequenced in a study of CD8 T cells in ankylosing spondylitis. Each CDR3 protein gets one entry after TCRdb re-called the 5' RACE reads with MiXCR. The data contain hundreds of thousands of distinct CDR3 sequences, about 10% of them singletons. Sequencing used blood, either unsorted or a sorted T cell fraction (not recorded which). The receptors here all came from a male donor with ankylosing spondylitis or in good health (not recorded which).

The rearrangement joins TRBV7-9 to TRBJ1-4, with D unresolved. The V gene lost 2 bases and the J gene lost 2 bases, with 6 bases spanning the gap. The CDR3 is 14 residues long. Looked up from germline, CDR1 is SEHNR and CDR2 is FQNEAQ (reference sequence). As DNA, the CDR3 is TGTGCCAGCAGCTTAAGCTCGACTAATGAAAAACTGTTTTTT. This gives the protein CASSLSSTNEKLFF.

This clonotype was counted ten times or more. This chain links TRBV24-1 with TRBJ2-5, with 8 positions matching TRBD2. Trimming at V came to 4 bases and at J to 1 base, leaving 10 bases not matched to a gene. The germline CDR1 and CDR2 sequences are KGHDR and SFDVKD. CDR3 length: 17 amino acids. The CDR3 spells CATSEGGGGPFQETQYF. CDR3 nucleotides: TGTGCCACCAGTGAGGGGGGCGGGGGGCCTTTCCAAGAGACCCAGTACTTC.

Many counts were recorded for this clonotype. The CDR3 DNA reads TGTGCCAGCATTAGCGGGGACAGAAACTATGGCTACACCTTC. Translating it yields CASISGDRNYGYTF. The chain combines TRBV6-5 with TRBJ1-2; TRBD1 matches 7 bases. CDR1 and CDR2 (germline): MNHEY, SVGAGI. Trimming at V came to 7 bases and at J to 2 bases, leaving 7 bases not matched to a gene. This CDR3 comprises 14 residues.

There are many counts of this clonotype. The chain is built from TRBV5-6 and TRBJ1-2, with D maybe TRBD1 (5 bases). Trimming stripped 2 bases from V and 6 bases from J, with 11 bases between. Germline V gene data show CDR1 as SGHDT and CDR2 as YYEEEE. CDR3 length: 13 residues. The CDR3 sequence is CASSFGAGNGYTF. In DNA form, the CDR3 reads TGTGCCAGCAGCTTTGGGGCAGGGAATGGCTACACCTTC. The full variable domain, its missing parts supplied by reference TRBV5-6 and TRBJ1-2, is DAGVTQSPTHLIKTRGQQVTLRCSPKSGHDTVSWYQQALGQGPQFIFQYYEEEERQRGNFPDRFSGHQFPNYSSELNVNALLLGDSALYLCASSFGAGNGYTFGSGTRLTVV.

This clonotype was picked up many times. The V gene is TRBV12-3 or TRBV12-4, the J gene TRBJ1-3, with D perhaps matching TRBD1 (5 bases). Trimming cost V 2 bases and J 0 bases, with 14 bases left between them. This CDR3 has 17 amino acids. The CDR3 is CASSLWSGGSSGNTIYF. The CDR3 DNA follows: TGTGCCAGCAGTTTATGGTCGGGGGGGAGCTCTGGAAACACCATATATTTT.

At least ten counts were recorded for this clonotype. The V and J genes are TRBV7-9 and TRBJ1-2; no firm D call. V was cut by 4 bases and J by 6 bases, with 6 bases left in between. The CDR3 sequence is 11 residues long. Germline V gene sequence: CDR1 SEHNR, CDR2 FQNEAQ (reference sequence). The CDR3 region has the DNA TGTGCCAGCAGCTGGGGTAATGGCTACACCTTC. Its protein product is CASSWGNGYTF.

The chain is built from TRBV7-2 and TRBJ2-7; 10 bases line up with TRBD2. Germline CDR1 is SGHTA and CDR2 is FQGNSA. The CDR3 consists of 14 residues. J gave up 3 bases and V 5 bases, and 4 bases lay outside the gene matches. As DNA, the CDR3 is TGTGCCAGCAGCACTACTAGCGGGGTCTACGAGCAGTACTTC. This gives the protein CASSTTSGVYEQYF.

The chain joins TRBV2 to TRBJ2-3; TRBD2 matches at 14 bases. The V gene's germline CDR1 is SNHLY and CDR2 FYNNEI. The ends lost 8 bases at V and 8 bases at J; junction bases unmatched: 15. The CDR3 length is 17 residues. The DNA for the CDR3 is TGTGCCAGCCAACTTCAGACTAGCGGGGGGGCTGGTGGTACGCAGTATTTT. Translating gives CASQLQTSGGAGGTQYF. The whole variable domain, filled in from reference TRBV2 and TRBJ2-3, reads EPEVTQTPSHQVTQMGQEVILRCVPISNHLYFYWYRQILGQKVEFLVSFYNNEISEKSEIFDDQFSVERPDGSNFTLKIRSTKLEDSAMYFCASQLQTSGGAGGTQYFGPGTRLTVL.

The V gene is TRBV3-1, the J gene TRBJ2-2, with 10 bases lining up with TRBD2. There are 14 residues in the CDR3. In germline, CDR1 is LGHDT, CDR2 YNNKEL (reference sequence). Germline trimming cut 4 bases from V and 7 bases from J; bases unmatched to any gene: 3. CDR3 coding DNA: TGTGCCAGCAGCCGGACTAGCGGAGTCGGGGAGCTGTTTTTT. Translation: CASSRTSGVGELFF.

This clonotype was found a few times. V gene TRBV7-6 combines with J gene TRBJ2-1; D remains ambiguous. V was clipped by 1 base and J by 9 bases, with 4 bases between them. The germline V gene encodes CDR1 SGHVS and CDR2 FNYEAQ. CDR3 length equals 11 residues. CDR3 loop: CASSLETEQFF. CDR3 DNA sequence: TGTGCCAGCAGCTTAGAAACTGAGCAGTTCTTC.

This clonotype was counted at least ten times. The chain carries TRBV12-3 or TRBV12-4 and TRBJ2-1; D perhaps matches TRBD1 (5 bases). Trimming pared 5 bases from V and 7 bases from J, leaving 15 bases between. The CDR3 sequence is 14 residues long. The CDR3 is CASSLSERGNEQFF. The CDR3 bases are TGTGCCAGCAGTCTCTCCGAAAGGGGAAATGAGCAGTTCTTC.

The CDR3 DNA follows: TGTGCCAGCTCACCACGTCCGACAGGGAGCAATCAGCCCCAGCATTTT. Translating gives CASSPRPTGSNQPQHF. The chain carries TRBV18 and TRBJ1-5; 7 nucleotides agree with TRBD1. In germline, CDR1 is KGHSH, CDR2 LQKENI. CDR3 length equals 16 residues. J lost 1 base, V lost 1 base, and 4 bases had no gene match.

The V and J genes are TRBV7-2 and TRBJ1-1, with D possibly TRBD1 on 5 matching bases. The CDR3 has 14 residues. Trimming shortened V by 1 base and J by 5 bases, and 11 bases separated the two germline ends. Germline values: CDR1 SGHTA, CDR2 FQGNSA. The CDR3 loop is CASSLVGGRTEAFF. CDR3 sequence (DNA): TGTGCCAGCAGCTTAGTGGGGGGGAGGACTGAAGCTTTCTTT.

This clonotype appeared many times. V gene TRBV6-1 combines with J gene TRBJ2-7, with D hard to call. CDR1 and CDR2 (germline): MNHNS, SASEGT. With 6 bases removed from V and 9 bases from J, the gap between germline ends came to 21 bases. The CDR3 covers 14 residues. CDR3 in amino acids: CASRQNRDEAAQYF. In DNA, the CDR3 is TGTGCCAGCAGACAAAACCGCGATGAGGCGGCGCAGTACTTC.

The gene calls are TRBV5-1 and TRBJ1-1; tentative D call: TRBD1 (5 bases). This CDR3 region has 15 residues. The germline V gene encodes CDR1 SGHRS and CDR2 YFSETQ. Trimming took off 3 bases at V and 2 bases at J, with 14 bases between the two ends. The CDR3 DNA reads TGCGCCAGCAGCTGGGGGGGGGACGGAAACACTGAAGCTTTCTTT. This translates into CASSWGGDGNTEAFF.

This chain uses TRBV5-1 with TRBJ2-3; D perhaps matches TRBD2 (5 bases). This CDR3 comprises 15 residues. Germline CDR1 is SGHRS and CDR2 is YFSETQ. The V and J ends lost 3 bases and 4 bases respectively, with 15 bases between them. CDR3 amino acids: CASSSLRGNADTQYF. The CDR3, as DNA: TGCGCCAGCAGCTCTCTCCGAGGGAACGCAGATACGCAGTATTTT. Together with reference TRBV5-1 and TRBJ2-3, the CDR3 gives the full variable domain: KAGVTQTPRYLIKTRGQQVTLSCSPISGHRSVSWYQQTPGQGLQFLFEYFSETQRNKGNFPGRFSGRQFSNSRSEMNVSTLELGDSALYLCASSSLRGNADTQYFGPGTRLTVL.

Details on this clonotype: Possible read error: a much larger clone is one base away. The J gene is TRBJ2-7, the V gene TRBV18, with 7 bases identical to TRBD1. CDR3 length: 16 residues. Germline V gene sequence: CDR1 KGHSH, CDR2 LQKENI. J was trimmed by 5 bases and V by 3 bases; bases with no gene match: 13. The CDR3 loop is CASSPSATGSGNEQYF. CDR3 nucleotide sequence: TGTGCCAGCTCACCTTCCGCGACAGGGTCGGGAAACGAGCAGTACTTC.

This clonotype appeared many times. The CDR3 region has the DNA TGTGCCAGCAGTTACTCTATCGGACAGGGAAGCTCCTACGAGCAGTACTTC. Translation: CASSYSIGQGSSYEQYF. The chain combines TRBV6-5 with TRBJ2-7, with 8 bases matching TRBD1. CDR1 and CDR2 from the germline V gene are MNHEY and SVGAGI. CDR3 length: 17 amino acids. Trimming cost V 0 bases and J 0 bases; bases outside gene matches: 7.

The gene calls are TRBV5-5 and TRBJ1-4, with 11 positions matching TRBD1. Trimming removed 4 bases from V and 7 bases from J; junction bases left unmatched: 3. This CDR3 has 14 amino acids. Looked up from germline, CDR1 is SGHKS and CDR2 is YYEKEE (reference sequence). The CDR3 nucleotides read TGTGCCAGCAGCCCTGGACAGGGGGCTGAAAAACTGTTTTTT. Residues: CASSPGQGAEKLFF.

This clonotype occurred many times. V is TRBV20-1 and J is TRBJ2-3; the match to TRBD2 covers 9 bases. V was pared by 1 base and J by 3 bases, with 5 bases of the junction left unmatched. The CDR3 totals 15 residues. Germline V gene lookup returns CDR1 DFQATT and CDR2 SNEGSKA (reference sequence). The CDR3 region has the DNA TGCAGTGCTAGAGGCCTAGCGGGGAGTACAGATACGCAGTATTTT. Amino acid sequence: CSARGLAGSTDTQYF.

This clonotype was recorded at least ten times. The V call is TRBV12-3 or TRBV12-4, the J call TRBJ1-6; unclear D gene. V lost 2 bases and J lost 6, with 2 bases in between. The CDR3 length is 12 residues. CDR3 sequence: CASSLSNSPLHF. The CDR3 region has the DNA TGTGCCAGCAGTTTATCTAATTCACCCCTCCACTTT.

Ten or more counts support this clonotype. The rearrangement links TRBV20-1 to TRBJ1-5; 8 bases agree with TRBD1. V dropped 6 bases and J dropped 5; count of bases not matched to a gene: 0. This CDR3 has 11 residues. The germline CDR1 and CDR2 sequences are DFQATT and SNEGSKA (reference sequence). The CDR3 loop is CSADRDQPQHF. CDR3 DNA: TGCAGTGCGGACAGGGATCAGCCCCAGCATTTT.

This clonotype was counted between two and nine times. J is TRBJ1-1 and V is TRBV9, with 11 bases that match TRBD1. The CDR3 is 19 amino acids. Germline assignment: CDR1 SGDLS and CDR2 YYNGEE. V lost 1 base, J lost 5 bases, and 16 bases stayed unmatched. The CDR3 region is CASSVRGHIVGQGGTEAFF. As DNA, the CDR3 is TGTGCCAGCAGCGTAAGGGGCCACATCGTGGGACAGGGGGGGACTGAAGCTTTCTTT.

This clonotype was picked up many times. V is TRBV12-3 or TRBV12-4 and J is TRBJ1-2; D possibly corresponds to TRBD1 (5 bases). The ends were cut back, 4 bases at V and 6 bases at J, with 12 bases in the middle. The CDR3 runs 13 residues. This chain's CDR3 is CASSYMGVDGYTF. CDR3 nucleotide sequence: TGTGCCAGCAGTTACATGGGGGTCGATGGCTACACCTTC.

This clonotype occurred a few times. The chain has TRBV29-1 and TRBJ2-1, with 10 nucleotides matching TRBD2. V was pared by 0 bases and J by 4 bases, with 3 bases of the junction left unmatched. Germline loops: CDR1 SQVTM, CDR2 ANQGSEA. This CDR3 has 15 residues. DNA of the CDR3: TGCAGCGTTGAAGATCCTAGCGGGGGATACAATGAGCAGTTCTTC. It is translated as CSVEDPSGGYNEQFF.